This T cell receptor (beta chain) comes out of a study of OX40 agonist ivuxolimab in advanced cancers. Study-wide background: The drug used for patients, ivuxolimab, was an agonistic anti-OX40 (CD134) antibody. General observations from the study: On average, CD8+ T cells showed a greater number of expanded clones than CD4+.

The assay was immunoSEQ multiplex PCR, and TCRdb's table has in-frame clones only and misses some. The profile shows about 36,000 clones, roughly 91% of them singletons. This CDR3 comprises 14 residues. V was clipped by 1 base and J by 6 bases, with 9 bases between them. Germline lookup yields CDR1 MNHEY and CDR2 SVGAGI. A word on this clone: Its specificity is not known.

This TCR came from an adult with an advanced solid tumor such as melanoma, head and neck, liver or kidney cancer. The chain links TRBV6-5 to TRBJ2-2; the D gene is possibly TRBD1 (6 bases). The specimen was CD4+ or CD8+ T cells sorted from blood, collected in a trial of the OX40 agonist ivuxolimab. The DNA of the CDR3 is TGTGCCAGCAGTTACTTGGGGGCCTCCGGGGAGCTGTTTTTT. It codes for CASSYLGASGELFF.